Below, one T cell receptor (beta chain) is given with its context. Its antigen remains unidentified. The data were obtained in a study of a mutant IDH1 vaccine in newly diagnosed glioma. Whole-study context: Patients began vaccination 4-6 weeks after radiotherapy alone, or with temozolomide cycles. Treated patients were approximately 60% male, roughly 40% female, mean age approximately 41 years. Patients had received radiotherapy, temozolomide, or both previously, most receiving both.

Data came from immunoSEQ multiplex PCR; TCRdb stores just in-frame clones and leaves some out. This sample has tens of thousands of clones, with more than 80% found just once. The V and J ends lost 6 bases and 6 bases respectively, with 12 bases between them. The CDR3 totals 14 residues. Germline V CDR1 and CDR2: MNHNY, SVGAGI (reference sequence). General study findings and limits: Pseudoprogression apparently lacked any relation to changes in top peripheral T cell clonotypes.

The sample's time point: week 35, safety follow-up. A single vaccine dose contained 300 ug of mutant IDH1 20-mer peptide, and topical imiquimod was used with it. This clonotype was sampled from a middle-aged man with glioma. V and J are TRBV6-6 and TRBJ1-6; tentatively, D is TRBD1 (5 bases). Sample: PBMCs, taken from a glioma patient whose treatment included an IDH1 peptide vaccine. Written as DNA, the CDR3 is TGTGCCAGCAGCTTGGGACTGTCTAATTCACCCCTCCACTTT. The encoded protein is CASSLGLSNSPLHF.